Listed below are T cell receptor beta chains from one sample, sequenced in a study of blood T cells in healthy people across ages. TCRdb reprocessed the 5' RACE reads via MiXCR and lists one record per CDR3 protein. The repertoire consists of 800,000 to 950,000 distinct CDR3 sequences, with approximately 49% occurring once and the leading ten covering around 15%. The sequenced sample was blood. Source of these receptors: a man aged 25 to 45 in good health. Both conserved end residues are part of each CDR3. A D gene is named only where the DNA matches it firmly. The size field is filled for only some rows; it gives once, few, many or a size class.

TGCGCCAGCAGCCCAACTGGACAGGGGGACTATGGCTACACCTTC | CASSPTGQGDYGYTF | TRBD1 | TRBJ1-2 | NA | TRBV5-1
TGCAGTGCCCAAAAGGGGGACAGTAGCTCCTATAATTCACCCCTCCACTTT | CSAQKGDSSSYNSPLHF | TRBD1 | TRBJ1-6 | NA | TRBV20-1
TGCAGTGCTAGAGATCGTAGGGGGCGTAGTGAGCAGTTCTTC | CSARDRRGRSEQFF | TRBD1 | TRBJ2-1 | NA | TRBV20-1
TGTGCCAGCAGCTCCATACGGACTGACCTTGAAGCTTTCTTT | CASSSIRTDLEAFF | NA | TRBJ1-1 | NA | TRBV13
TGTGCCAGCAGCTTAGCGCGGGTTACTAATGAAAAACTGTTTTTT | CASSLARVTNEKLFF | NA | TRBJ1-4 | NA | TRBV7-2
TGCGCCAGCAGCTTGGGTCCCCTTGGGGGGGGCGATACGCAGTATTTT | CASSLGPLGGGDTQYF | NA | TRBJ2-3 | NA | TRBV5-1
TGTGCCAGCAGTGAAGCGCTTCCCCTCATACTAAACACCGGGGAGCTGTTTTTT | CASSEALPLILNTGELFF | NA | TRBJ2-2 | once | TRBV2
TGTGCCAGCAGCATTCAGGGGGCGTACAATGAGCAGTTCTTC | CASSIQGAYNEQFF | TRBD1 | TRBJ2-1 | NA | TRBV7-8
TGTGCCAGCAGAGTAGCGGGGGGCTCCTACGAGCAGTACTTC | CASRVAGGSYEQYF | TRBD2 | TRBJ2-7 | NA | TRBV6-2/TRBV6-3
TGCAGTGCTAGACCCTCGAGGGGGGGGCCATCAGATACGCAGTATTTT | CSARPSRGGPSDTQYF | NA | TRBJ2-3 | NA | TRBV20-1
TGCGCCAGCAGCTTTTTCACAGAATATGGCTACACCTTC | CASSFFTEYGYTF | NA | TRBJ1-2 | NA | TRBV5-1
TGTGCCAGCAGTCCTGAGGCAGGGCTCGGTTATGGCTACACCTTC | CASSPEAGLGYGYTF | NA | TRBJ1-2 | NA | TRBV12-3/TRBV12-4
TGTGCCAGCAGTGACCTCGGACAGGGATACAAGCAGTACTTC | CASSDLGQGYKQYF | TRBD1 | TRBJ2-7 | NA | TRBV6-5